These 27 T cell receptor beta chains originate from one sample sequenced in a study of CXCR3-negative and CXCR3-positive naive CD8 T cells (dated by TCRdb to the late 2010s). What the authors observed across the whole study: Compared with CXCR3-negative naive cells, CXCR3-positive naive cells had TRB CDR3s with higher hydrophobicity (lower Kidera factor 4), lower energy, and higher strength and volume indices.

This sample was sequenced with a NextSeq 550. The Human TCR Profiling Kit (MiLaboratory) was used to make UMI-labeled 5' RACE TRB cDNA libraries. TCRdb reprocessed the reads, so every CDR3 protein sequence counts as one entry and DNA is not shown. In this sample's table one finds tens of thousands of distinct CDR3 sequences. Around 0.82% of the sample lies in the top ten. These receptors have no known antigen. Material for sequencing was naive CXCR3+ CD8+ T cells from blood. What the cell subset or site label conveys for this sample: CD45RO-CCR7+CD27+CD95- naive CD8+ T cells expressing CXCR3 (TNR3+). These receptors were taken from a human donor in good health. Some clones in this sample may be carry-over from other donors' samples.

This chain links TRBV28 with TRBJ1-5. CDR1 and CDR2 (germline): MDHEN, SYDVKM. The CDR3 contains 14 residues. This chain's CDR3 is CASRGWALNQPQHF. Supplemented by reference TRBV28 and TRBJ1-5, the full variable domain reads DVKVTQSSRYLVKRTGEKVFLECVQDMDHENMFWYRQDPGLGLRLIYFSYDVKMKEKGDIPEGYSVSREKKERFSLILESASTNQTSMYLCASRGWALNQPQHFGDGTRLSIL.

The gene calls are TRBV29-1 and TRBJ2-5; the D call from TCRdb, TRBD2, cannot be confirmed without DNA. CDR1 is SQVTM, CDR2 ANQGSEA, per germline. This CDR3 region has 13 residues. The CDR3 sequence is CSVLWRLQETQYF. Supplemented by reference TRBV29-1 and TRBJ2-5, the full variable domain reads SAVISQKPSRDICQRGTSLTIQCQVDSQVTMMFWYRQQPGQSLTLIATANQGSEATYESGFVIDKFPISRPNLTFSTLTVSNMSPEDSSIYLCSVLWRLQETQYFGPGTRLLVL.

The chain links TRBV4-1 to TRBJ2-3. This CDR3 contains 17 residues. CDR1 and CDR2 (germline): MGHRA, YSYEKL. The CDR3: CASSQTDPSVSTDTQYF.

V usage is TRBV20-1 and J usage is TRBJ2-7; TCRdb names TRBD1, which stays unverified in the absence of DNA. From germline, CDR1 is DFQATT and CDR2 SNEGSKA (reference sequence). This CDR3 region has 15 residues. CDR3 protein: CSARFGGTSPYEQYF.

The chain links TRBV7-2 to TRBJ1-5; the D call from TCRdb, TRBD1, cannot be confirmed without DNA. CDR1 is SGHTA and CDR2 is FQGNSA in the germline V gene. The CDR3 length is 17 residues. The CDR3 region is CASSLVQGQGADQPQHF.

This chain uses TRBV6-5 with TRBJ2-1; absent DNA, TCRdb's TRBD1 call cannot be checked. Germline V gene sequence: CDR1 MNHEY, CDR2 SVGAGI. The CDR3 extends over 16 amino acids. The CDR3 loop reads CASSYSADPPYNEQFF.

The chain recombines TRBV11-2 with TRBJ1-2. Germline values: CDR1 SGHAT, CDR2 FQNNGV. This CDR3 contains 15 residues. This CDR3 is CASSNMRPTADGYTF.

This rearrangement joins TRBV28 to TRBJ2-5. The CDR3 covers 13 residues. Germline loops: CDR1 MDHEN, CDR2 SYDVKM. CDR3 residues: CASSSLNQETQYF.

This chain connects TRBV27 to TRBJ2-2; TCRdb's D gene call, TRBD2, goes unchecked for lack of DNA. The CDR3 spans 16 residues. Germline loops: CDR1 MNHEY, CDR2 SMNVEV (reference sequence). The CDR3 sequence: CASSWGSGGIAGELFF.

CDR3: CASSFRGSASSYEQYF. The chain is built from TRBV28 and TRBJ2-7; TCRdb calls TRBD1, which cannot be checked without DNA. Germline V gene sequence: CDR1 MDHEN, CDR2 SYDVKM. This CDR3 spans 16 amino acids.

The chain recombines TRBV12-3 or TRBV12-4 with TRBJ2-3. The CDR3 has 11 residues. The CDR3 is CASSLADTQYF.

The chain uses TRBV2 and TRBJ2-1. Germline V gives CDR1 SNHLY, CDR2 FYNNEI. This CDR3 has 14 amino acids. The CDR3 here is CASSDDRSYNEQFF. The full variable domain, rest sourced from reference TRBV2 and TRBJ2-1, is EPEVTQTPSHQVTQMGQEVILRCVPISNHLYFYWYRQILGQKVEFLVSFYNNEISEKSEIFDDQFSVERPDGSNFTLKIRSTKLEDSAMYFCASSDDRSYNEQFFGPGTRLTVL.

V is TRBV7-3 and J is TRBJ2-2. CDR1 and CDR2 from the germline V gene are SGHTA and FQGTGA. The CDR3 is 14 amino acids. CDR3 in amino acids: CASSLIAHTGELFF.

The V call is TRBV7-9, the J call TRBJ2-7. Germline V gives CDR1 SEHNR, CDR2 FQNEAQ (reference sequence). The CDR3 covers 12 residues. CDR3 in amino acids: CASSFGLDEQYF.

The rearrangement uses TRBV19 and TRBJ2-7; without DNA, the TCRdb call of TRBD1 cannot be checked. The CDR3 loop spans 13 amino acids. Germline CDR1 and CDR2: LNHDA and SQIVND (reference sequence). The CDR3 here is CASSPGRTYEQYF. Full variable domain (missing parts from reference TRBV19 and TRBJ2-7): DGGITQSPKYLFRKEGQNVTLSCEQNLNHDAMYWYRQDPGQGLRLIYYSQIVNDFQKGDIAEGYSVSREKKESFPLTVTSAQKNPTAFYLCASSPGRTYEQYFGPGTRLTVT.

The rearrangement uses TRBV14 and TRBJ2-7. Germline V gene data show CDR1 as SGHDN and CDR2 as FVKESK. This CDR3 has 14 amino acids. CDR3 loop: CASSQELSSYEQYF.

The rearrangement uses TRBV28 and TRBJ1-3. CDR3 length: 16 residues. Germline CDR1 MDHEN, CDR2 SYDVKM. CDR3 residues: CASSSGAQGSGNTIYF.

The chain carries TRBV28 and TRBJ2-1; TCRdb reports TRBD2, a call that lacks DNA to check it against. This CDR3 has 15 amino acids. Germline CDR1 and CDR2: MDHEN and SYDVKM. CDR3 amino acids: CANQAAGGSYNEQFF. Based on the CDR3 plus reference TRBV28 and TRBJ2-1, the full variable domain is DVKVTQSSRYLVKRTGEKVFLECVQDMDHENMFWYRQDPGLGLRLIYFSYDVKMKEKGDIPEGYSVSREKKERFSLILESASTNQTSMYLCANQAAGGSYNEQFFGPGTRLTVL.

This sequence joins TRBV6-6 and TRBJ2-3; TCRdb lists TRBD1, though no DNA is available to test this call. Germline values: CDR1 MNHNY, CDR2 SVGAGI (reference sequence). The CDR3 consists of 13 residues. CDR3 residues: CASSQGRGDTQYF.

The chain links TRBV29-1 to TRBJ2-3; there is no DNA to check the TCRdb D call of TRBD2. Germline-derived CDR1 and CDR2 are SQVTM and ANQGSEA. The CDR3 loop spans 15 amino acids. The CDR3 spells CSVESASGNTDTQYF.

The V call is TRBV20-1, the J call TRBJ1-6; TCRdb outputs TRBD1, but without DNA this stays unchecked. This CDR3 region has 15 residues. CDR1 and CDR2 from the germline V gene are DFQATT and SNEGSKA (reference sequence). The CDR3 reads CSAREGGMDGSPLHF.

CDR3 protein: CASSYGGGYPYEQYF. The chain is built from TRBV6-6 and TRBJ2-7; TCRdb's D call, TRBD1, is unchecked because there is no DNA. The CDR3 runs to 15 residues. Germline-derived CDR1 and CDR2 are MNHNY and SVGAGI (reference sequence).

This chain uses TRBV7-8 with TRBJ1-1. The length of the CDR3 is 15 residues. Germline assignment: CDR1 SGHVS and CDR2 FQNEAQ. CDR3 loop: CASSLGARSNTEAFF.

This chain joins TRBV29-1 and TRBJ2-1. CDR3 length equals 13 residues. Germline V gives CDR1 SQVTM, CDR2 ANQGSEA. Here the CDR3 reads CSVATGWLDEQFF.

J is TRBJ2-1 and V is TRBV21-1; TCRdb's assignment of TRBD1 cannot be checked, as there is no DNA. TRBV21-1 has pseudogene status. CDR3 size: 17 residues. This CDR3 is CASSKPQTGGEGNEQFF.

V usage is TRBV9 and J usage is TRBJ1-2; TCRdb gives TRBD1 as the D gene, but with no DNA this cannot be confirmed. The germline gives CDR1 SGDLS, CDR2 YYNGEE. This CDR3 region has 16 residues. The CDR3 protein is CASSVNVGGAGYGYTF.

J is TRBJ1-2 and V is TRBV7-9; checking the TCRdb D call of TRBD1 is not possible without DNA. The germline V gene encodes CDR1 SEHNR and CDR2 FQNEAQ (reference sequence). The CDR3 loop spans 14 amino acids. The CDR3: CASSLGTSTHGYTF.